Here is one T cell receptor beta chain with its context. Its antigen is as yet unknown. At one end, the junction sequence differs from germline, possibly due to a read error. The data were produced by immunoSEQ multiplex PCR, yet TCRdb's version contains in-frame clones alone and is incomplete. The data hold a few hundred thousand clones, with approximately 80% observed a single time. This sample stems from a study of cytomegalovirus exposure and HLA in healthy donors. As for the study in general: The 95 to 150 validation repertoires used a platform that matched the one used for the roughly 650 first-cohort repertoires, as a later analysis reported. Findings and limits, study-wide: One later analysis, an examination of the 120 validation repertoires, found that first-cohort TCR clusters tended to co-occur in them.

Per germline, CDR1 SSHAT and CDR2 FNYEAQ (reference sequence). The CDR3 covers 13 residues. The specimen sequenced was PBMCs. This receptor was identified in a woman in her 30s in good health and CMV-seropositive. The chain is built from TRBV7-7 and TRBJ2-2, with TRBD2 identical over 8 bases. The CDR3 protein is CASSLAGTGELFF. CDR3 DNA sequence: TGTGCTAGCAGCTTAGCGGGGACCGGGGAGCTGTTTTTT.